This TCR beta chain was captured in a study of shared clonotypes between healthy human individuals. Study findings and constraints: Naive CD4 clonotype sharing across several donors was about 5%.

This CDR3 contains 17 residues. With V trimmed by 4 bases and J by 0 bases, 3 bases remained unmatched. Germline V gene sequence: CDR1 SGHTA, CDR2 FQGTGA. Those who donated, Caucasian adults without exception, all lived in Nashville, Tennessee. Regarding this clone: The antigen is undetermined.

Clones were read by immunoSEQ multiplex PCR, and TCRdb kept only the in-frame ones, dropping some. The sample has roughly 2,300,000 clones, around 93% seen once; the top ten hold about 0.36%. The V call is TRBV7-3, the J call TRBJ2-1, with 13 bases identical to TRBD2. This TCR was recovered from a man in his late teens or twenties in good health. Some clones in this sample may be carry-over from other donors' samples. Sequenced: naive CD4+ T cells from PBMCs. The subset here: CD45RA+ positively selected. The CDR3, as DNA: TGTGCCAGCAGCTCCCGGACTAGCGGGAGCTCCTACAATGAGCAGTTCTTC. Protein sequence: CASSSRTSGSSYNEQFF. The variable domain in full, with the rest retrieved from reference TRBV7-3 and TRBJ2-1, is GAGVSQTPSNKVTEKGKYVELRCDPISGHTALYWYRQSLGQGPEFLIYFQGTGAADDSGLPNDRFFAVRPEGSVSTLKIQRTERGDSAVYLCASSSRTSGSSYNEQFFGPGTRLTVL.